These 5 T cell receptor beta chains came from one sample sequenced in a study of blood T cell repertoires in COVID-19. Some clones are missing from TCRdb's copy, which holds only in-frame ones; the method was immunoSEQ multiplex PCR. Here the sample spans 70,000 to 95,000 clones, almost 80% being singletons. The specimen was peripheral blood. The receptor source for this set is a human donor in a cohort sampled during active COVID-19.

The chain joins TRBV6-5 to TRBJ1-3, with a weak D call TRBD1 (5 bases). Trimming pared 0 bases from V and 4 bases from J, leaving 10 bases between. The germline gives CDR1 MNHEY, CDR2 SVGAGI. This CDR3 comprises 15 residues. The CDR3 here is CASSYSSGPGNTIYF. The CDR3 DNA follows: TGTGCCAGCAGTTACTCATCAGGGCCCGGAAACACCATATATTTT.

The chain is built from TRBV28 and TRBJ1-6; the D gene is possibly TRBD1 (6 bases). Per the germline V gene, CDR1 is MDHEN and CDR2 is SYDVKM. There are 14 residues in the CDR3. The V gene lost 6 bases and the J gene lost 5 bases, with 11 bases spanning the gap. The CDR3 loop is CASSRQVNNSPLHF. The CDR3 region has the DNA TGTGCCAGCAGCCGACAGGTGAATAATTCACCCCTCCACTTT.

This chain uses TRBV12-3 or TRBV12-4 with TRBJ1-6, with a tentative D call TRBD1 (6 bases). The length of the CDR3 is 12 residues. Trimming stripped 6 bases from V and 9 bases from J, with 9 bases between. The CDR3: CASRRGASPLHF. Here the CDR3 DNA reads TGTGCCAGCAGACGGGGGGCTTCACCCCTCCACTTT.

CDR3 sequence reads: CASSLVTGTGNSEQFF. In nucleotides, the CDR3 is TGTGCCAGCAGTTTAGTAACCGGGACAGGGAACAGTGAGCAGTTCTTC. The chain combines TRBV28 with TRBJ2-1; 9 bases line up with TRBD1. This CDR3 contains 16 residues. CDR1 and CDR2 from the germline V gene are MDHEN and SYDVKM. Germline trimming cut 2 bases from V and 9 bases from J; bases unmatched to any gene: 11.

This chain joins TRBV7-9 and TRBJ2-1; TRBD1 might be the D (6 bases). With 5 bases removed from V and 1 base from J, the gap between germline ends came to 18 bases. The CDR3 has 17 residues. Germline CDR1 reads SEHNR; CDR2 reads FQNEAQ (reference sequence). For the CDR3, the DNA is TGTGCCAGCAGCCCCATTGCACAGGGTGGGTCCTACAATGAGCAGTTCTTC. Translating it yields CASSPIAQGGSYNEQFF.